The rows below give T cell receptor beta chains drawn from one sample of a study of blood T cell repertoires in COVID-19. This table comes from immunoSEQ multiplex PCR, and its TCRdb copy is limited to in-frame clones, with some not included. The sample lists more than 200,000 clones; 65% to 85% were seen once. Sequencing was done on a sample of peripheral blood. Receptors originate from a man aged 40-49 years with acute or convalescent COVID-19. The CDR3 runs from the conserved cysteine through the conserved F or W.

>TRBJ2-3|TRBV29-1
CSVGLSGNTDTQYF
>TRBJ2-7|TRBV5-1
CASSLVASGYEQYF
>TRBJ2-7|TRBV10-3
CAITKGTGLRDEQYF
>TRBJ1-3|TRBV7-8
CASSLVHRGSGNTIYF
>TRBJ2-1|TRBV7-2
CASRPRGNEQFF
>TRBJ2-1|TRBV7-3
CASSLAPQGLATPYNEQFF
>TRBJ1-3|TRBV5-1
CASSPQGQGGGTGNTIYF
>TRBJ1-1|TRBV5-4
CASSFDSYTEAFF
>TRBJ1-2|TRBV2
CASSYRVEYGYTF
>TRBJ1-5|TRBV18
CAGRGTSNQPQHF
>TRBJ2-7|TRBV6-5
CASSIQGDSYEQYF
>TRBJ1-1|TRBV5-1
CASSLAWTPNTEAFF
>TRBJ2-1|TRBV9
CASSVLAEGYNEQFF
>TRBJ1-1|TRBV5-6
CASSFDYSEAFF
>TRBJ1-2|TRBV9
CASSTRQGGNYGYTF
>TRBJ1-5|TRBV30
CAWSVRGNQPQHF
>TRBJ2-2|TRBV6-5
CASSSGLAGTLRFF
>TRBJ1-2|TRBV5-4
CASSLGSAGPSDTF
>TRBJ2-5|TRBV9
CASSVAGGAGGEGTQYF
>TRBJ2-5|TRBV4-2
CASSPVIGTLQETQYF
>TRBJ1-4|TRBV18
CASSPGTGNGEKLFF
>TRBJ1-2|TRBV19
CASSIGGLYGYTF
>TRBJ2-5|TRBV5-4
CASSLGPLGTRKETQYF
>TRBJ1-2|TRBV7-9
CASSLGAGTRVFLFYGYTF
>TRBJ1-1|TRBV18
CASSPAQRQGMTEAFF